This TCR beta chain was retrieved from a study of blood T cell repertoires in COVID-19 (dated by TCRdb to about 2020). As for the study more broadly: Samples covering the acute and convalescent phases of COVID-19 were provided by collaborators in the United States, Italy and Spain. The material from the prospective study consisted of cDNA or gDNA derived from T cells, B-cell-depleted T cells, or PBMCs. The dataset comprised deeply sampled blood TCRbeta repertoires from subjects exposed to, actively infected with, or recovered from COVID-19. The repertoires were made available in a free public database intended to serve as a resource for research on the immune response to SARS-CoV-2. Samples came from the ongoing ImmuneRACE study (first 160 participants) plus 1,254 subjects from 6 global collaborators. Nearly every sample came with metadata listing a de-identified subject ID, COVID-19 status, age in years and sex. Where HLA class I and class II types were available, the types were taken from metadata supplied by the sample provider, not from assay-based typing. What the authors observed across the whole study: How much clinical and demographic metadata was included differed by source and by participant, and the metadata was provided uncurated.

With respect to this clone: Its antigen is unknown. Base-call qualities are not available, and no considerably larger clone is one nucleotide away.

Whole blood was collected in K2EDTA tubes by collaborating institutions according to the institutions' own protocols. Collaborator samples were shipped for TCRbeta analysis as frozen whole blood, isolated PBMCs, or DNA extracted from either sample type. The immunoSEQ Assay, a bias-controlled multiplex PCR, was used to amplify TCRbeta CDR3 regions from genomic DNA. The study's own analysis went as follows. The number of nucleated cells in each sample was estimated from the amplification of reference gene primers within the assay. To quantify the absolute abundance of each unique TCRbeta CDR3 rearrangement, sequence reads were collapsed and filtered. For each sample, productive Simpson clonality was calculated as the square root of Simpson's diversity index across productive rearrangements. TCRdb stores this immuneACCESS table with in-frame sequences only. Part of the clones is absent; in the studies checked, under half of the shortfall reflects unresolved V genes, and no reason is known for the rest. From that table come the V and J calls and clone size; the DNA was used to work out D and trimming. The sample table holds about 76,000 clones, of which around 90% were seen once. The ten largest clonotypes hold 6.5% to 9.5% of the sample.

The CDR3 runs 14 residues from the cysteine to the phenylalanine. The CDR3 DNA has 42 bases and is translated from base 1. V lost 3 bases and J lost 4 bases; the stretch between them is 12 bases long. CDR1 and CDR2 were assigned from the germline V gene as MRHNA and SNTAGT. Source material: peripheral blood. The chain employs TRBV6-4 and TRBJ1-2; no D segment can be confidently identified. This TCR was recovered from a man under 40 with acute or convalescent COVID-19. The DNA sequence reads TGTGCCAGCAGTGAAACAGCCCAAGTCTATGGCTACACCTTC. It is translated as CASSETAQVYGYTF.